This T cell receptor beta chain was sequenced for a study of T-cell reconstitution after alpha-beta-depleted transplantation in children. Overall study findings and caveats: Reported findings indicate that, about two months after transplant, alpha-beta T cells came from several hundred expanded clones, which were derived from non-depleted graft cells.

With regard to this clonotype: Antigen unknown.

The CDR3 sequence is 16 residues long. V shed 3 bases and J 0 bases; nucleotides not matched to a gene: 5. CDR1 is SGHRS and CDR2 is YFSETQ in the germline V gene. A TCRbeta library incorporating unique molecular identifiers was prepared. Each CDR3 protein gets one entry after TCRdb re-called the PCR reads with MiXCR. The table records fewer than 700,000 distinct CDR3 sequences, roughly 13% of them present only once. This TCR was recovered from a male patient under 18 who had a stem cell transplant for acute myeloid leukemia, so the T cells may come from the graft donor. The V and J genes are TRBV5-1 and TRBJ2-3; 9 bases are a match to TRBD2. The specimen was PBMCs, mostly from graft donor cells, collected 360 days after TCRalphabeta/CD19-depleted stem cell transplant. In DNA form, the CDR3 reads TGCGCCAGCAGCTGGACTAGCGCCCCTAGCACAGATACGCAGTATTTT. Translating gives CASSWTSAPSTDTQYF. The full variable domain, its missing parts supplied by reference TRBV5-1 and TRBJ2-3, is KAGVTQTPRYLIKTRGQQVTLSCSPISGHRSVSWYQQTPGQGLQFLFEYFSETQRNKGNFPGRFSGRQFSNSRSEMNVSTLELGDSALYLCASSWTSAPSTDTQYFGPGTRLTVL.